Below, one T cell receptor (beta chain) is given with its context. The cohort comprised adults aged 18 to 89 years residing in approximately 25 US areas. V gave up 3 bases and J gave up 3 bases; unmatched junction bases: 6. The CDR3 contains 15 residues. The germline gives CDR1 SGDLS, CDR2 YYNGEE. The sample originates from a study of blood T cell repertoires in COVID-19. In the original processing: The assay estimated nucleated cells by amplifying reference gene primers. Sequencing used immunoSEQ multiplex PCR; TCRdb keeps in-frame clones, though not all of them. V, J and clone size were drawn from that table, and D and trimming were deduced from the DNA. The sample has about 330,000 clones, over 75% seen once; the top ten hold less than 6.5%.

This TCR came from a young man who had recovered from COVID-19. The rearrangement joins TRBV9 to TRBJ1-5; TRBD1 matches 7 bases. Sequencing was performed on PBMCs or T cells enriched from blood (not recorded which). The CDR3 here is CASSAGTAINQPQHF. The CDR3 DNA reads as TGTGCCAGCAGCGCTGGGACAGCTATCAATCAGCCCCAGCATTTT. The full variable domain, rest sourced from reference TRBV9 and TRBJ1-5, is DSGVTQTPKHLITATGQRVTLRCSPRSGDLSVYWYQQSLDQGLQFLIQYYNGEERAKGNILERFSAQQFPDLHSELNLSSLELGDSALYFCASSAGTAINQPQHFGDGTRLSIL.